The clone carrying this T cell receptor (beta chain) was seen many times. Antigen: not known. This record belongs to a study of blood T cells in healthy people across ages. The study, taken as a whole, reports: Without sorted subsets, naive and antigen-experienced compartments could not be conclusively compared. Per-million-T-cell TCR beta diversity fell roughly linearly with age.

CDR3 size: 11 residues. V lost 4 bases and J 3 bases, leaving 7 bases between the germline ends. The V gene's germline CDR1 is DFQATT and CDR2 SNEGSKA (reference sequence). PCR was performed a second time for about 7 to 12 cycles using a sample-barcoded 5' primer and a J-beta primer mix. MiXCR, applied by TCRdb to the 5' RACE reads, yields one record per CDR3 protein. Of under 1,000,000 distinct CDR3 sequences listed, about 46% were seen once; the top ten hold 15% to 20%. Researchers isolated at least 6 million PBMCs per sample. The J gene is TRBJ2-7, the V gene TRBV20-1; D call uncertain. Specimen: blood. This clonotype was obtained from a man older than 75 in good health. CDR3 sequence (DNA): TGCAGTGCTAAATATATCTACGAGCAGTACTTC. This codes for CSAKYIYEQYF.